Below are 10 T cell receptor beta chains sequenced from a single sample in a study of blood T cell repertoires in COVID-19. TCRdb keeps only in-frame clones here, not all; method: immunoSEQ multiplex PCR. This sample has roughly 250,000 clones, with about 80% found just once. Material: peripheral blood. These receptors were collected from a man between 50 and 59 years old with active or convalescent COVID-19.

The chain recombines TRBV7-3 with TRBJ2-1, with a possible D match to TRBD2 (7 bases). Germline V lookup: CDR1 SGHTA, CDR2 FQGTGA. CDR3 size: 13 residues. Trimming removed 8 bases from V and 2 bases from J, with 10 bases in between. CDR3 bases: TGTGCCAGCGGGAGGGACACCTACAATGAGCAGTTCTTC. It yields the protein CASGRDTYNEQFF.

The CDR3 region has the DNA TGTGCCAGCAGTTCTGACGGGACAAAGGGGGAGACCCAGTACTTC. This codes for CASSSDGTKGETQYF. V usage is TRBV28 and J usage is TRBJ2-5; perhaps TRBD1 as D (6 bases). Germline assignment: CDR1 MDHEN and CDR2 SYDVKM. This CDR3 comprises 15 residues. Trimming removed 4 bases from V and 5 bases from J, with 17 bases in between.

The chain is built from TRBV6-1 and TRBJ2-7; 7 positions agree with TRBD1. With V trimmed by 3 bases and J by 2 bases, 1 base remained unmatched. Germline loops: CDR1 MNHNS, CDR2 SASEGT. This CDR3 has 13 amino acids. CDR3 nucleotides: TGTGCCAGCAGTGAGACAGGGCCCTACGAGCAGTACTTC. It is translated as CASSETGPYEQYF.

The V gene is TRBV19, the J gene TRBJ1-5, with 9 bases that match TRBD1. The CDR3 extends over 15 amino acids. Germline assignment: CDR1 LNHDA and CDR2 SQIVND (reference sequence). The V gene end was trimmed by 5 bases and the J gene end by 6 bases; junction bases not matched to a gene: 8. The CDR3 DNA sequence: TGTGCCAGTAGTGCCCCGCGGACAGGGGTTCAGCCCCAGCATTTT. This gives the protein CASSAPRTGVQPQHF.

The gene calls are TRBV19 and TRBJ2-7; tentatively, D is TRBD2 (5 bases). The CDR3 is made up of 17 amino acids. Germline lookup yields CDR1 LNHDA and CDR2 SQIVND (reference sequence). Trimming cost V 1 base and J 7 bases, with 23 bases left between them. The CDR3 DNA reads as TGTGCCAGTAGTATAGGAGGAGGCATTGGTGAATTTGGGGAGCAGTACTTC. This codes for CASSIGGGIGEFGEQYF. Full variable domain (missing parts from reference TRBV19 and TRBJ2-7): DGGITQSPKYLFRKEGQNVTLSCEQNLNHDAMYWYRQDPGQGLRLIYYSQIVNDFQKGDIAEGYSVSREKKESFPLTVTSAQKNPTAFYLCASSIGGGIGEFGEQYFGPGTRLTVT.

The J gene is TRBJ2-7, the V gene TRBV6-5, with D possibly matching TRBD1 (6 bases). Per germline, CDR1 MNHEY and CDR2 SVGAGI. V was trimmed by 2 bases and J by 9 bases, leaving 14 bases between them. The CDR3 consists of 13 residues. The CDR3 sequence: CASSYRPQGWQYF. The CDR3 DNA reads as TGTGCCAGCAGTTACAGACCGCAGGGGTGGCAGTACTTC.

The chain has TRBV27 and TRBJ2-1; D might be TRBD2 (5 bases). Germline V gives CDR1 MNHEY, CDR2 SMNVEV (reference sequence). Trimming took off 3 bases at V and 4 bases at J, with 7 bases between the two ends. This CDR3 contains 13 residues. The CDR3 nucleotides read TGTGCCAGCAGTTTCGAGGGATACAATGAGCAGTTCTTC. Its translation is CASSFEGYNEQFF.

The rearrangement uses TRBV15 and TRBJ2-2; weak D call: TRBD1 (6 bases). The CDR3 extends over 15 amino acids. Looked up from germline, CDR1 is LNHNV and CDR2 is YYDKDF (reference sequence). The germline V and J ends were trimmed by 1 base and 1 base, with 7 bases remaining between them. CDR3 region: CATSRGGQNTGELFF. The CDR3 bases are TGTGCCACCAGCAGAGGGGGACAGAACACCGGGGAGCTGTTTTTT.

This clone was observed a few times. This sequence joins TRBV3-1 (or the pseudogene TRBV3-2) and TRBJ2-5; 13 positions match TRBD2. Germline CDR1 is LGHDT and CDR2 is YNNKEL (reference sequence). This CDR3 has 16 amino acids. The ends lost 4 bases at V and 3 bases at J; junction bases unmatched: 5. The CDR3, as DNA: TGTGCCAGCAGCCTGGGACTAGCGGGGAGAGAAGAGACCCAGTACTTC. This gives the protein CASSLGLAGREETQYF.

The gene calls are TRBV27 and TRBJ1-5; D unclear. Per the germline V gene, CDR1 is MNHEY and CDR2 is SMNVEV (reference sequence). The V gene lost 5 bases and the J gene lost 0 bases, with 8 bases spanning the gap. CDR3 length: 14 residues. CDR3 region: CASSPYRSNQPQHF. As DNA, the CDR3 is TGTGCCAGCAGTCCTTATCGTAGCAATCAGCCCCAGCATTTT.